This record looks at one T cell receptor (beta chain) sequence and its context. The antigen remains unidentified. This sample was taken from a study of T cell responses to AZD1222 COVID-19 vaccine. General observations from the study: Seropositive AZD1222 recipients at baseline numbered only six or seven. There were repertoire samples only from the period after the peak T cell response.

Some clones are missing from TCRdb's copy, which holds only in-frame ones; the method was immunoSEQ multiplex PCR. The sample lists roughly 130,000 clones; roughly 94% were seen once. V was trimmed by 5 bases and J by 0 bases, leaving 11 bases between them. Germline V gene sequence: CDR1 SNHLY, CDR2 FYNNEI. This CDR3 has 15 residues. V usage is TRBV2 and J usage is TRBJ1-5, with D perhaps matching TRBD1 (5 bases). The sequence was collected from an adult in good health. The source was peripheral blood, collected on day 0 of AZD1222 vaccination. The CDR3 spells CASSYGHPSNQPQHF. The DNA of the CDR3 is TGTGCCAGCAGTTACGGACATCCTAGCAATCAGCCCCAGCATTTT.